These 30 T cell receptor beta chains share one sample of origin, sequenced in a study of blood T cell repertoires in COVID-19. Profiled with immunoSEQ multiplex PCR; TCRdb holds only in-frame clones, not every one. This sample carries fewer than 450,000 clones, approximately 88% of them seen once, and the ten largest clones take over 9.5%. The sample consisted of peripheral blood. The receptors derive from a woman in her forties or fifties with COVID-19, enrolled during active disease.

The chain recombines TRBV2 with TRBJ2-1, with no clear D. Germline V gene data show CDR1 as SNHLY and CDR2 as FYNNEI. Trimming stripped 8 bases from V and 7 bases from J, with 15 bases between. This CDR3 is built from 13 residues. The CDR3 sequence: CASQAALMNEQFF. The DNA of the CDR3 is TGTGCCAGCCAGGCCGCTTTAATGAATGAGCAGTTCTTC.

CDR3 protein: CASSGGTGENTEAFF. CDR3 nucleotide sequence: TGTGCCAGCAGCGGCGGGACAGGGGAGAACACTGAAGCTTTCTTT. The J gene is TRBJ1-1, the V gene TRBV9; 10 positions agree with TRBD1. V was clipped by 3 bases and J by 1 base; unmatched bases: 3. Per germline, CDR1 SGDLS and CDR2 YYNGEE. This CDR3 has 15 residues.

The CDR3 nucleotides read TGCGCCAGCAGCTTTAGGACAGACTCCTACGAGCAGTACTTC. Protein: CASSFRTDSYEQYF. The rearrangement links TRBV5-1 to TRBJ2-7; D possibly corresponds to TRBD1 (6 bases). V lost 2 bases to trimming and J lost 0 bases, with 9 bases between them. CDR3 length equals 14 residues. Germline V gene sequence: CDR1 SGHRS, CDR2 YFSETQ.

The chain employs TRBV12-5 and TRBJ1-1; D is perhaps TRBD1 (5 bases). Trimming shortened V by 6 bases and J by 1 base, and 6 bases separated the two germline ends. Germline CDR1 is LGHNT and CDR2 is FRNRAP. CDR3 length: 12 residues. CDR3 DNA: TGTGCTAGTGGCCAGGGGAACACTGAAGCTTTCTTT. This gives the protein CASGQGNTEAFF. The entire variable domain, with the rest obtained from reference TRBV12-5 and TRBJ1-1, is as follows: DARVTQTPRHKVTEMGQEVTMRCQPILGHNTVFWYRQTMMQGLELLAYFRNRAPLDDSGMPKDRFSAEMPDATLATLKIQPSEPRDSAVYFCASGQGNTEAFFGQGTRLTVV.

The chain couples TRBV9 to TRBJ2-1; 7 positions match TRBD2. V shed 4 bases and J 5 bases; nucleotides not matched to a gene: 6. The CDR3 has 14 amino acids. The germline CDR1 and CDR2 sequences are SGDLS and YYNGEE. This chain's CDR3 is CASSPSGLNNEQFF. The DNA for the CDR3 is TGTGCCAGCAGCCCTAGCGGCTTAAACAATGAGCAGTTCTTC.

The CDR3 bases are TGTGCCAGCAGCTTTCCGGGACACCATAATTCACCCCTCCACTTT. Its protein product is CASSFPGHHNSPLHF. The chain joins TRBV5-8 to TRBJ1-6; the D gene is possibly TRBD1 (6 bases). Trimming removed 2 bases at V and 5 bases at J, with 11 bases between. Germline-derived CDR1 and CDR2 are SGHTS and YDEGEE. This CDR3 is 15 amino acids long.

The count of this clone is one. This chain links TRBV27 with TRBJ2-2; D is undetermined. V lost 3 bases, J lost 5 bases, and 10 bases lay in between. Germline V gene data show CDR1 as MNHEY and CDR2 as SMNVEV (reference sequence). The CDR3 sequence is 14 residues long. CDR3 region: CASSFAQTTGELFF. The CDR3 bases are TGTGCCAGCAGTTTCGCGCAGACTACCGGGGAGCTGTTTTTT.

V gene TRBV5-1 combines with J gene TRBJ1-1, with 7 nucleotides matching TRBD1. After removal of 3 bases from V and 4 bases from J, the junction contained 9 bases not matched to a gene. CDR1 SGHRS and CDR2 YFSETQ come from the germline V gene. The CDR3 is 15 amino acids. In DNA, the CDR3 is TGCGCCAGCAGCTATTCAGGGGGAGAGAGCACTGAAGCTTTCTTT. Encoded protein: CASSYSGGESTEAFF.

This clone was seen just once. J is TRBJ1-1 and V is TRBV11-2; 7 bases are shared with TRBD1. V lost 5 bases to trimming and J lost 1 base; unmatched junction nucleotides: 4. The CDR3 consists of 14 residues. The germline V gene encodes CDR1 SGHAT and CDR2 FQNNGV. Written as DNA, the CDR3 is TGTGCCAGCAGCCGAGGGGGCTCGAACACTGAAGCTTTCTTT. It codes for CASSRGGSNTEAFF.

The CDR3: CASSLAGSGELFF. CDR3 nucleotides: TGTGCCAGCAGCTTGGCCGGGTCCGGGGAGCTGTTTTTT. The genes are TRBV7-9 and TRBJ2-2; D not resolved. The CDR3 runs to 13 residues. Germline V gene lookup returns CDR1 SEHNR and CDR2 FQNEAQ (reference sequence). V was cut by 3 bases and J by 6 bases, with 8 bases left in between.

The rearrangement joins TRBV11-3 to TRBJ2-2; D call uncertain. Germline CDR1 SGHNT, CDR2 YENEEA. This CDR3 has 13 amino acids. Trimming stripped 4 bases from V and 8 bases from J, with 11 bases between. The CDR3 DNA sequence: TGTGCCAGCAGCTCTAGGCCCGATGGGGAGCTGTTTTTT. Its translation: CASSSRPDGELFF.

The rearrangement uses TRBV6-6 and TRBJ2-1; D may be TRBD2 (5 bases). Germline V gives CDR1 MNHNY, CDR2 SVGAGI (reference sequence). Trimming shortened V by 7 bases and J by 4 bases, and 14 bases separated the two germline ends. The CDR3 is 14 residues long. The DNA for the CDR3 is TGTGCCAGCATAGCGTCCAGCCATTACAATGAGCAGTTCTTC. It encodes CASIASSHYNEQFF.

The chain uses TRBV11-2 and TRBJ2-7, with TRBD1 matching over 8 bases. The junction had 5 bases not matched to a gene; V was cut back by 5 bases and J by 2 bases. CDR3 length: 14 residues. Per the germline V gene, CDR1 is SGHAT and CDR2 is FQNNGV. CDR3 in amino acids: CASSLGQDPYEQYF. For the CDR3, the DNA is TGTGCCAGCAGCCTGGGACAGGACCCCTACGAGCAGTACTTC.

The rearrangement uses TRBV15 and TRBJ2-1, with D perhaps TRBD1 (6 bases). Germline CDR1 is LNHNV and CDR2 is YYDKDF (reference sequence). CDR3 length equals 12 residues. V was cut by 6 bases and J by 11 bases, with 14 bases left in between. The chain's CDR3 is CATSRGSSKQFF. CDR3 DNA sequence: TGTGCCACCAGTAGGGGGTCCTCAAAGCAGTTCTTC.

The V call is TRBV27, the J call TRBJ1-2, with 7 bases fitting TRBD1. CDR1 and CDR2 (germline): MNHEY, SMNVEV (reference sequence). The CDR3 totals 14 residues. Trimming took 6 bases from V and 7 from J; bases not matched to a gene: 11. The CDR3 is CASSQLTPGGGYTF. CDR3 nucleotides: TGTGCCAGCAGCCAACTTACTCCAGGGGGTGGCTACACCTTC.

V gene TRBV7-8 combines with J gene TRBJ2-2; TRBD2 aligns across 8 bases. Unmatched junction bases numbered 13, after V lost 5 bases and J lost 8 bases. The V gene's germline CDR1 is SGHVS and CDR2 FQNEAQ. The CDR3 consists of 16 residues. The CDR3 spells CASSPRWAGGYGELFF. CDR3 DNA: TGTGCCAGCAGCCCCCGATGGGCGGGGGGTTATGGGGAGCTGTTTTTT.

The chain employs TRBV5-1 and TRBJ2-1; 8 nucleotides match TRBD2. In germline, CDR1 is SGHRS, CDR2 YFSETQ. This CDR3 is 14 amino acids long. The V and J ends lost 0 bases and 4 bases, in that order; junction bases with no gene match: 0. This CDR3 reads CASSLGLAYNEQFF. CDR3 nucleotides: TGCGCCAGCAGCTTGGGACTAGCGTACAATGAGCAGTTCTTC.

Note on this clone: Different DNA sequences within this sample yield the same CDR3. The chain is built from TRBV30 and TRBJ2-1, with a tentative D call TRBD2 (6 bases). CDR3 length: 13 residues. V was trimmed by 5 bases and J by 7 bases, leaving 15 bases between them. CDR1 GTSNPN and CDR2 SVGIG come from the germline V gene (reference sequence). The CDR3 DNA follows: TGTGCCTGGGGACTCGCTGGGGGGAATGAGCAGTTCTTC. Its protein is CAWGLAGGNEQFF.

This chain uses TRBV7-3 with TRBJ1-1; a weak D match, TRBD1 (6 bases). The CDR3 consists of 14 residues. V was shortened by 5 bases and J by 4 bases, with 14 bases between the two germline ends. Germline V lookup: CDR1 SGHTA, CDR2 FQGTGA. Here the CDR3 reads CASSPTGLGTEAFF. The CDR3 DNA sequence: TGTGCCAGCAGCCCTACAGGGCTCGGCACTGAAGCTTTCTTT.

The V gene is TRBV6-5, the J gene TRBJ2-7; 7 bases fit TRBD1. Germline assignment: CDR1 MNHEY and CDR2 SVGAGI. V gave up 6 bases and J gave up 1 base; unmatched junction bases: 6. The CDR3 is made up of 14 amino acids. CDR3 region: CASRGAGGSYEQYF. CDR3 sequence (DNA): TGTGCCAGCAGAGGGGCAGGGGGTTCCTACGAGCAGTACTTC.

The chain employs TRBV28 and TRBJ1-2, with D perhaps TRBD1 (5 bases). In germline, CDR1 is MDHEN, CDR2 SYDVKM. There are 14 residues in the CDR3. Trimming stripped 5 bases from V and 4 bases from J, with 14 bases between. The CDR3 DNA is TGTGCCAGCAGTGCCGCGGGACGTTTCTATGGCTACACCTTC. Protein product: CASSAAGRFYGYTF.

V and J are TRBV7-2 and TRBJ1-1; 8 bases align to TRBD1. Germline V gene data show CDR1 as SGHTA and CDR2 as FQGNSA. The CDR3 has 14 residues. V lost 5 bases and J lost 7; bases outside the gene matches: 9. CDR3 sequence: CASSQSGGVGEAFF. DNA for the CDR3: TGTGCCAGCAGCCAGTCAGGGGGCGTGGGTGAAGCTTTCTTT.

The gene calls are TRBV11-2 and TRBJ1-6; 7 positions agree with TRBD1. CDR1 is SGHAT, CDR2 FQNNGV, per germline. With V trimmed by 4 bases and J by 14 bases, 11 bases remained unmatched. The CDR3 is 14 amino acids. Here the CDR3 reads CASSSRDSRLTLHF. As DNA, the CDR3 is TGTGCCAGCAGCTCGCGGGACAGCCGTCTTACCCTCCACTTT.

The chain employs TRBV10-2 and TRBJ2-2; weak D call: TRBD1 (6 bases). Germline CDR1 WSHSY, CDR2 SAAADI. The CDR3 runs to 14 residues. Trimming left V 6 bases short and J 0 bases short, with 8 bases between. In DNA form, the CDR3 reads TGCGCCAGCAGGCAGGGGTCGAACACCGGGGAGCTGTTTTTT. This gives the protein CASRQGSNTGELFF.

This sequence joins TRBV3-1 (or the pseudogene TRBV3-2) and TRBJ2-5, with 11 bases matching TRBD1. V was clipped by 0 bases and J by 2 bases; unmatched bases: 11. The CDR3 has 19 residues. Per germline, CDR1 LGHDT and CDR2 YNNKEL (reference sequence). CDR3 coding DNA: TGTGCCAGCAGCCAAGAGGCTTGGGGACAGGGGGTTCCTCAAGAGACCCAGTACTTC. Translated: CASSQEAWGQGVPQETQYF.

The chain combines TRBV13 with TRBJ2-1, with 8 positions matching TRBD1. The V and J ends lost 5 bases and 5 bases, in that order; junction bases with no gene match: 5. Germline-derived CDR1 and CDR2 are PRHDT and FYEKMQ (reference sequence). The CDR3 sequence is 14 residues long. The CDR3 DNA sequence: TGTGCCAGCAGCAACCGCAGGGGGCACAATGAGCAGTTCTTC. Its protein product is CASSNRRGHNEQFF.

The chain links TRBV3-1 (or the pseudogene TRBV3-2) to TRBJ2-7, with TRBD1 matching over 7 bases. With 5 bases clipped from V and 3 bases from J, the junction kept 4 bases outside the gene matches. Germline CDR1 is LGHDT and CDR2 is YNNKEL (reference sequence). CDR3 length equals 13 residues. The chain's CDR3 is CASSSRTGYEQYF. CDR3 nucleotide sequence: TGTGCCAGCAGCTCTCGGACAGGCTACGAGCAGTACTTC.

The count of this clone is one. This chain links TRBV11-2 with TRBJ2-7; 7 bases align to TRBD1. Germline CDR1 and CDR2: SGHAT and FQNNGV. The CDR3 contains 16 residues. V dropped 6 bases and J dropped 2; count of bases not matched to a gene: 13. In DNA form, the CDR3 reads TGTGCCAGCAGTACTACCGGGACAGTAATCCCCTACGAGCAGTACTTC. This codes for CASSTTGTVIPYEQYF. The whole variable domain, filled in from reference TRBV11-2 and TRBJ2-7, reads EAGVAQSPRYKIIEKRQSVAFWCNPISGHATLYWYQQILGQGPKLLIQFQNNGVVDDSQLPKDRFSAERLKGVDSTLKIQPAKLEDSAVYLCASSTTGTVIPYEQYFGPGTRLTVT.

V and J are TRBV2 and TRBJ2-5, with a tentative D call TRBD2 (6 bases). CDR3 length: 14 amino acids. The ends were cut back, 4 bases at V and 9 bases at J, with 18 bases in the middle. Per the germline V gene, CDR1 is SNHLY and CDR2 is FYNNEI. CDR3 nucleotide sequence: TGTGCCAGCAGTGGCGGTACTGCCGGAGGGGCCCAGTACTTC. As protein: CASSGGTAGGAQYF.

This chain connects TRBV4-1 to TRBJ2-1, with 7 bases fitting TRBD2. The germline V gene has CDR1 MGHRA and CDR2 YSYEKL. Trimming took 4 bases from V and 2 from J; bases not matched to a gene: 5. This CDR3 is built from 15 residues. The CDR3 DNA follows: TGCGCCAGCAGCCCAGTGGGGGGGGCCTACAATGAGCAGTTCTTC. It yields the protein CASSPVGGAYNEQFF.